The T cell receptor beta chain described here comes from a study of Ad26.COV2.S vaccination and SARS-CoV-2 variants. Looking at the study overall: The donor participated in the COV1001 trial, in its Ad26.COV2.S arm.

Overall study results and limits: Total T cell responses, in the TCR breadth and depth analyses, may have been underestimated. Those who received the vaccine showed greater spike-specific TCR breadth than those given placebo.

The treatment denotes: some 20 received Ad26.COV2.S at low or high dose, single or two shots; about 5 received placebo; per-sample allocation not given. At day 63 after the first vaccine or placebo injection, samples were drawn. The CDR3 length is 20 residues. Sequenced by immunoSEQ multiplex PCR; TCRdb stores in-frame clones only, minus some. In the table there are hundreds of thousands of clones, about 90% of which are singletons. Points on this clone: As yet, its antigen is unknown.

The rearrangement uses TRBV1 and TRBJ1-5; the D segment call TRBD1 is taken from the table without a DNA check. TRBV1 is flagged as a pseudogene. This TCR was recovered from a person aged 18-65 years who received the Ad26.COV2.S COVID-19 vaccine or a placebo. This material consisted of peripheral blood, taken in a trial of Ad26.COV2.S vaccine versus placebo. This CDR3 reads CTSSQGPGTGDPFGNQPQHF. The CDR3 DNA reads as TGCACCAGCAGCCAAGGACCCGGGACAGGGGACCCTTTTGGCAATCAGCCCCAGCATTTT.